This T cell receptor beta chain came from a study of spatial heterogeneity in lung cancer (dated by TCRdb to between 2018 and 2020). Context from the whole study: The donors were more than 60 patients from the lung TRACERx cohort who had early-stage, untreated non-small cell lung cancer. At surgery, both alpha and beta chains were TCR-sequenced in roughly 200 tumor regions, fewer than 65 matched nontumor lung samples and 50 to 60 PBMC samples. Nonsynonymous mutation counts, determined by whole-exome sequencing of tumor tissue, were related to TCR repertoire features. Follow-up PBMC samples were sequenced whenever available, and the median time to follow-up was roughly 22 months after resection. More beta-chain than alpha-chain transcripts were consistently detected, likely reflecting higher beta-chain transcript abundance. In non-small cell lung cancer, the study quantitatively compared TCR alpha and beta repertoires across several tumor regions, matched nontumor lung, and blood. In the raw uncorrected reads, each unique combination of TCR and UMI appeared on average more than ten times.

This clonotype was counted many times. The target of this receptor is not known. No quality values exist for individual bases; no much larger clone is one base distant. The method was 5' RACE. The data were produced on a NextSeq 500. In the TCR library protocol, a unique molecular identifier was attached to each TCR cDNA molecule so that PCR and sequencing errors could be corrected. The authors processed their data as follows. TCR identification, UMI-based error correction and CDR3 extraction were all carried out with Decombinator tools. TCRs above a frequency of 2 per 1,000, corresponding to the top 1% of the tumor frequency distribution, were defined as expanded. Each repertoire was subsampled 100 times to 5,000 TCRs, after which Renyi diversity was computed with the R vegan package. To build CDR3 similarity networks, amino acid triplet string-kernel similarity was used, and CDR3s were connected when their pairwise similarity was above 0.82. Using fastp trimming at Q25 and MiXCR clonotype assembly, TCRdb reanalyzed the public sequencing data and kept in-frame beta chains. Each record represents a unique CDR3 protein, reported with the most common genes and DNA among its rows. TCRdb, not the original authors, processed these V and J calls. The sample has 72,000 or so distinct CDR3 sequences on record, 8% to 9% of them singletons. The ten largest clonotypes hold 1.9% of the sample.

Paper-wide results and their limitations: Only around 14 patients were included in the comparisons of baseline and follow-up blood repertoires. Additional single-cell paired TCR alpha and beta sequencing was considered necessary to confirm, at a functional level, the hypothesis that regional TCRs recognize regional mutations. Ubiquitous expanded tumor TCRs were found in blood more often at tumor resection than at routine follow-up.

V lost 2 bases and J lost 6 bases, and the count of bases not matched to a germline gene is 8. The germline V gene (reference sequence) supplies CDR1 MNHEY and CDR2 SMNVEV. The CDR3 sequence holds 15 residues, the cysteine and phenylalanine included. Left in the record is the CDR3 DNA by itself, 45 bases read in frame from the first base. This specimen's time point label, interpreted: blood at routine non-recurrence follow-up after resection. TCR sequencing used whole RNA extracted from tumor and nontumor lung tissue, or from cryopreserved PBMC samples, without cell sorting. Only patients for whom sufficient RNA was available from at least two tumor regions were selected for TCR sequencing.

The specimen was PBMCs, collected at follow-up. The sequence was collected from a female donor with early-stage non-small cell lung cancer. The V and J genes are TRBV27 and TRBJ2-7; the central 9 bases match TRBD2. The bases read TGTGCCAGCAGTTTAATGGCGGGAGGGTTTCTCGAGCAGTACTTC. It translates as CASSLMAGGFLEQYF.